This T cell receptor beta chain was recorded in a study of T cells in Graves' hyperthyroidism and ophthalmopathy. Study-wide points: The model foresaw ophthalmopathy a median approximately 6.3 months prior to onset.

RNA transcripts yielded amplified TCR beta CDR3 regions. HTBI primers were used for first-round RT-PCR of the TCR CDR3. Each CDR3 protein gets one entry after TCRdb re-called the multiplex PCR reads with MiXCR. The table lists fewer than 700,000 distinct CDR3 sequences, over 15% of them singletons, with about 16% in the top ten. V was clipped by 5 bases and J by 4 bases, with 18 bases between them. CDR3 length: 15 residues. From germline, CDR1 is DFQATT and CDR2 SNEGSKA (reference sequence). PBMCs were sourced from about 10 ml fresh peripheral blood. This clonotype was seen ten or more times. Its antigen is unidentified.

This TCR was recovered from a woman younger than 35 with Graves' ophthalmopathy. Source material: blood. The chain recombines TRBV20-1 with TRBJ2-1, with TRBD1 as a possible D gene (5 bases). The CDR3 DNA follows: TGCAGTGCTGCAATTACCCTTAGGGGATACAATGAGCAGTTCTTC. Its protein is CSAAITLRGYNEQFF.